Listed here are 21 T cell receptor beta chains from one sample, sequenced in a study of blood T cell repertoires in COVID-19. The table came from immunoSEQ multiplex PCR; TCRdb's copy has only in-frame clones and leaves some out. This table has about 46,000 clones, about 86% appearing once. The source material was peripheral blood. The receptors were gathered from a woman of 80 years or more with acute or convalescent COVID-19.

This rearrangement joins TRBV6-2 or TRBV6-3 to TRBJ2-2; 7 bases match TRBD1. Germline trimming cut 5 bases from V and 3 bases from J; bases unmatched to any gene: 9. The CDR3 runs to 16 residues. Germline assignment: CDR1 MNHEY and CDR2 SVGEGT. The CDR3 loop reads CASSRNRGGDTGELFF. The CDR3 DNA follows: TGTGCCAGCAGTCGTAACAGGGGCGGCGACACCGGGGAGCTGTTTTTT.

The chain links TRBV12-3 or TRBV12-4 to TRBJ1-4, with D possibly matching TRBD1 (5 bases). Deletions cut 8 bases from V and 8 bases from J, with 15 bases between. This CDR3 region has 13 residues. The CDR3 sequence is CASGSRDGEKLFF. CDR3 sequence (DNA): TGTGCCAGCGGCTCCAGGGATGGGGAAAAACTGTTTTTT.

J is TRBJ1-1 and V is TRBV2; 7 positions agree with TRBD1. This CDR3 region has 17 residues. With 4 bases clipped from V and 1 base from J, the junction kept 12 bases outside the gene matches. CDR1 and CDR2 (germline): SNHLY, FYNNEI. CDR3 region: CASSVGQTGAGNTEAFF. In nucleotides, the CDR3 is TGTGCCAGCAGTGTAGGACAAACAGGGGCGGGGAACACTGAAGCTTTCTTT. The whole variable domain, filled in from reference TRBV2 and TRBJ1-1, reads EPEVTQTPSHQVTQMGQEVILRCVPISNHLYFYWYRQILGQKVEFLVSFYNNEISEKSEIFDDQFSVERPDGSNFTLKIRSTKLEDSAMYFCASSVGQTGAGNTEAFFGQGTRLTVV.

In this sample, this clone turned up once. The rearrangement links TRBV10-1 to TRBJ1-1; TRBD1 aligns across 7 bases. The CDR3 is 15 amino acids. The germline V gene has CDR1 WNHNN and CDR2 SYGVQD (reference sequence). The V gene end was trimmed by 4 bases and the J gene end by 0 bases; junction bases not matched to a gene: 5. The DNA for the CDR3 is TGCGCCAGCAGTGGACAGGGTAATTTGAACACTGAAGCTTTCTTT. Amino acids: CASSGQGNLNTEAFF.

The chain recombines TRBV27 with TRBJ1-2, with TRBD1 matching over 11 bases. CDR3 length equals 13 residues. Germline V gives CDR1 MNHEY, CDR2 SMNVEV (reference sequence). Trimming took 2 bases from V and 8 from J; bases not matched to a gene: 1. This chain's CDR3 is CASSLGTGGGYTF. As DNA, the CDR3 is TGTGCCAGCAGTTTAGGGACAGGGGGAGGCTACACCTTC.

The V and J genes are TRBV5-1 and TRBJ2-2, with D tentatively TRBD2 (7 bases). CDR3 size: 15 residues. Per the germline V gene, CDR1 is SGHRS and CDR2 is YFSETQ. V lost 8 bases, J lost 0 bases, and 14 bases lay in between. In nucleotides, the CDR3 is TGCGCCAGTACCTGGGGGGGGCCGAACACCGGGGAGCTGTTTTTT. It yields the protein CASTWGGPNTGELFF.

This sequence joins TRBV29-1 and TRBJ1-3; TRBD1 matches 9 bases. CDR1 is SQVTM and CDR2 is ANQGSEA in the germline V gene. This CDR3 contains 15 residues. The V and J ends lost 7 bases and 1 base, in that order; junction bases with no gene match: 8. The CDR3 here is CSARYRGRSGNTIYF. DNA of the CDR3: TGCAGCGCCCGGTACAGGGGGCGGTCTGGAAACACCATATATTTT.

This chain links TRBV2 with TRBJ1-2, with D possibly being TRBD1 (5 bases). Per germline, CDR1 SNHLY and CDR2 FYNNEI. This CDR3 comprises 15 residues. V lost 7 bases to trimming and J lost 6 bases, with 21 bases between them. The CDR3 here is CASNLIYTGTDGYTF. CDR3 nucleotide sequence: TGTGCCAGCAACCTAATTTATACAGGCACGGATGGCTACACCTTC.

The V gene is TRBV9, the J gene TRBJ2-1; 7 nucleotides line up with TRBD1. This CDR3 is built from 15 residues. Germline V gene sequence: CDR1 SGDLS, CDR2 YYNGEE. The V and J ends lost 6 bases and 0 bases, in that order; junction bases with no gene match: 6. This CDR3 reads CASTATGNSYNEQFF. In DNA form, the CDR3 reads TGTGCCAGCACCGCGACAGGGAACTCCTACAATGAGCAGTTCTTC.

This sequence joins TRBV6-2 or TRBV6-3 and TRBJ2-1; D unclear. V was clipped by 8 bases and J by 2 bases, with 16 bases between them. This CDR3 comprises 15 residues. CDR1 is MNHEY and CDR2 is SVGEGT in the germline V gene. The CDR3 spells CASRPLALAYNEQFF. CDR3 sequence (DNA): TGTGCCAGCCGCCCGTTAGCCCTGGCCTACAATGAGCAGTTCTTC.

The chain uses TRBV5-1 and TRBJ2-7; no clear D. V lost 2 bases and J lost 2, with 23 bases in between. Per the germline V gene, CDR1 is SGHRS and CDR2 is YFSETQ. The CDR3 sequence is 18 residues long. The CDR3 protein is CASSLIQVASSWAYEQYF. For the CDR3, the DNA is TGCGCCAGCAGCTTAATCCAGGTTGCATCTTCTTGGGCCTACGAGCAGTACTTC.

CDR3 coding DNA: TGTGCCAGCAGCTTCCGACACCACACTGAAGCTTTCTTT. This gives the protein CASSFRHHTEAFF. The chain combines TRBV7-2 with TRBJ1-1, with unresolved D. Germline CDR1 is SGHTA and CDR2 is FQGNSA. This CDR3 has 13 amino acids. The ends were cut back, 3 bases at V and 3 bases at J, with 8 bases in the middle.

The chain carries TRBV15 and TRBJ2-7; 11 bases align to TRBD1. This CDR3 has 14 residues. Germline assignment: CDR1 LNHNV and CDR2 YYDKDF (reference sequence). V lost 5 bases to trimming and J lost 5 bases; unmatched junction nucleotides: 5. CDR3 sequence: CATSQDRGRHEQYF. CDR3 in DNA: TGTGCCACCAGCCAGGACAGGGGGCGTCACGAGCAGTACTTC. Full variable domain (missing parts from reference TRBV15 and TRBJ2-7): DAMVIQNPRYQVTQFGKPVTLSCSQTLNHNVMYWYQQKSSQAPKLLFHYYDKDFNNEADTPDNFQSRRPNTSFCFLDIRSPGLGDTAMYLCATSQDRGRHEQYFGPGTRLTVT.

The CDR3 nucleotides are TGCGCCAGCAGCTTGGCCTTTGGCAGGGGGGTTGCCGAGCAGTACTTC. Amino acids: CASSLAFGRGVAEQYF. The gene calls are TRBV5-1 and TRBJ2-7; maybe TRBD1 (7 bases). Trimming took off 0 bases at V and 6 bases at J, with 19 bases between the two ends. Germline V CDR1 and CDR2: SGHRS, YFSETQ. CDR3 length: 16 amino acids.

The chain joins TRBV5-6 to TRBJ2-6; D perhaps matches TRBD2 (6 bases). This CDR3 comprises 17 residues. V was clipped by 4 bases and J by 0 bases, with 14 bases between them. The V gene's germline CDR1 is SGHDT and CDR2 YYEEEE. In nucleotides, the CDR3 is TGTGCCAGCAGCCCGCTGGGACTGAGCTCTGGGGCCAACGTCCTGACTTTC. Residues: CASSPLGLSSGANVLTF.

This chain joins TRBV5-1 and TRBJ2-7; 9 bases match TRBD2. V dropped 0 bases and J dropped 2; count of bases not matched to a gene: 3. The CDR3 is 15 residues long. Per germline, CDR1 SGHRS and CDR2 YFSETQ. In DNA form, the CDR3 reads TGCGCCAGCAGCTTGGAAGCGGGGGGAGCCTACGAGCAGTACTTC. Protein: CASSLEAGGAYEQYF.

V and J are TRBV18 and TRBJ2-1; TRBD1 matches 9 bases. V trimming: 3 bases; J trimming: 9 bases; junction bases outside the gene matches: 6. The CDR3 runs 14 residues. Germline V lookup: CDR1 KGHSH, CDR2 LQKENI. This CDR3 reads CASSPGQGIIEQFF. For the CDR3, the DNA is TGTGCCAGCTCACCGGGACAGGGTATAATTGAGCAGTTCTTC.

As regards this clone: Other DNA sequences in this specimen translate into the identical CDR3. V gene TRBV6-5 combines with J gene TRBJ2-3, with 7 bases identical to TRBD2. Germline V gives CDR1 MNHEY, CDR2 SVGAGI. The CDR3 totals 15 residues. The CDR3 here is CASLSSGGAEDTQYF. CDR3 bases: TGTGCTAGCTTGTCTAGCGGAGGGGCAGAAGATACGCAGTATTTT.

This chain connects TRBV6-4 to TRBJ2-6; 7 nucleotides line up with TRBD1. CDR3 length equals 16 residues. Per the germline V gene, CDR1 is MRHNA and CDR2 is SNTAGT. Trimming at V came to 11 bases and at J to 0 bases, leaving 10 bases not matched to a gene. The CDR3 here is CAPRQGQSSGANVLTF. Here the CDR3 DNA reads TGTGCCCCTCGACAGGGACAGAGCTCTGGGGCCAACGTCCTGACTTTC.

V gene TRBV5-1 combines with J gene TRBJ1-3; maybe TRBD1 (5 bases). Germline CDR1 is SGHRS and CDR2 is YFSETQ. The CDR3 runs to 15 residues. Trimming stripped 2 bases from V and 0 bases from J, with 9 bases between. CDR3 DNA sequence: TGCGCCAGCAGCTTTGACGGGGGCTCTGGAAACACCATATATTTT. This encodes CASSFDGGSGNTIYF.

This clone was seen ten or more times. This CDR3 reads CASSLDRSGGYGYTF. For the CDR3, the DNA is TGTGCCAGCAGCTTAGATCGATCGGGAGGCTATGGCTACACCTTC. The chain is built from TRBV7-8 and TRBJ1-2; unclear D gene. Trimming shortened V by 1 base and J by 4 bases, and 13 bases separated the two germline ends. The CDR3 is made up of 15 amino acids. CDR1 is SGHVS and CDR2 is FQNEAQ in the germline V gene. Complete variable domain (other parts from reference TRBV7-8 and TRBJ1-2): GAGVSQSPRYKVAKRGQDVALRCDPISGHVSLFWYQQALGQGPEFLTYFQNEAQLDKSGLPSDRFFAERPEGSVSTLKIQRTQQEDSAVYLCASSLDRSGGYGYTFGSGTRLTVV.